This T cell receptor beta chain emerged from a study of blood T cell repertoires in COVID-19. This CDR3 has 15 residues. Trimming took 0 bases from V and 4 from J; bases not matched to a gene: 2. CDR1 is MGHRA, CDR2 YSYEKL, per germline. The protocol was immunoSEQ multiplex PCR, while the TCRdb copy is restricted to in-frame clones and leaves out a portion. The repertoire holds a few hundred thousand clones, with about 90% as singletons. This clone was seen just once. Other DNA sequences in this sample translate to the same CDR3. Source material: peripheral blood. V usage is TRBV4-1 and J usage is TRBJ2-3; 9 bases map to TRBD2. The origin of this receptor is a woman aged 25 to 39 with COVID-19, enrolled during active disease. The chain's CDR3 is CASSQERGGPDTQYF. The CDR3 coding sequence is TGCGCCAGCAGCCAAGAGCGGGGGGGCCCAGATACGCAGTATTTT.